The sequence of this T cell receptor (delta chain) was determined in a study of delta chains in infants with herpesvirus infections. CDR3 length equals 23 residues. Germline V gene lookup returns CDR1 TSWWSYY and CDR2 QGS. V was pared by 1 base and J by 4 bases, with 34 bases between. This clone has only a few counts. Gamma-chain- and delta-chain-specific primers converted PBMC RNA into TCR cDNA. TCRdb re-called clones from the RT-PCR reads using CATT. The sample has roughly 1,500 delta-chain clones; 6.9% are singletons. Sequencing used peripheral blood, obtained at time point 1 of longitudinal follow-up. The J gene is TRDJ2, the V gene TRDV1; maybe TRDD3 (9 bases). This sequence was found in a human donor who was a Ugandan infant, either HIV-exposed or HIV-unexposed (not recorded which). This CDR3 reads CALGEPQLPTGGTGGPSTAQLFF. In DNA, the CDR3 is TGTGCTCTTGGGGAACCCCAGCTTCCTACGGGGGGTACTGGGGGACCCTCGACAGCACAACTCTTCTTT.